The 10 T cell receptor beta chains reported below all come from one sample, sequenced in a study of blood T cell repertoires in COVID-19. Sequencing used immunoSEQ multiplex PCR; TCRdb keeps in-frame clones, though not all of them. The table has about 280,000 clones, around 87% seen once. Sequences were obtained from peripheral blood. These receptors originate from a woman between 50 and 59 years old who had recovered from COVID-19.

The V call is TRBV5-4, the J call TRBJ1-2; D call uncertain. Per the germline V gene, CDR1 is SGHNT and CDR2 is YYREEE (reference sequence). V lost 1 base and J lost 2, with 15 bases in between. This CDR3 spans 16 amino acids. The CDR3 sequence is CASSLPGTGMNYGYTF. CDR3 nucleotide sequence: TGTGCCAGCAGCTTGCCGGGCACGGGGATGAACTATGGCTACACCTTC.

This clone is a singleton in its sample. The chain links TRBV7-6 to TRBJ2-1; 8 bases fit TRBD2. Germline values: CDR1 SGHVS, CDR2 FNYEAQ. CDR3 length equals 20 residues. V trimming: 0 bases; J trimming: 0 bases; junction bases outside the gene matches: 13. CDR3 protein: CASSLALSASGQSSYNEQFF. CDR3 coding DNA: TGTGCCAGCAGCTTAGCGTTGAGCGCTAGCGGGCAGAGCTCCTACAATGAGCAGTTCTTC.

CDR3 region: CASSFTRSSTGELFF. The CDR3 bases are TGTGCCAGCAGCTTTACTCGGTCAAGCACCGGGGAGCTGTTTTTT. The gene calls are TRBV11-2 and TRBJ2-2; D not resolved. V lost 3 bases and J lost 4, with 12 bases in between. The CDR3 totals 15 residues. CDR1 is SGHAT, CDR2 FQNNGV, per germline.

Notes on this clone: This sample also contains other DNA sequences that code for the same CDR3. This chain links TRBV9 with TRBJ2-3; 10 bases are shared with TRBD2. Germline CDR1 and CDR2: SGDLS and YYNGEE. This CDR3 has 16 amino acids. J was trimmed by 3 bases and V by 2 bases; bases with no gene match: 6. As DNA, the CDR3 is TGTGCCAGCAGCGTGGCTAGCGGGGGCCATACAGATACGCAGTATTTT. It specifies CASSVASGGHTDTQYF. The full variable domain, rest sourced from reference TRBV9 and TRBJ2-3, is DSGVTQTPKHLITATGQRVTLRCSPRSGDLSVYWYQQSLDQGLQFLIQYYNGEERAKGNILERFSAQQFPDLHSELNLSSLELGDSALYFCASSVASGGHTDTQYFGPGTRLTVL.

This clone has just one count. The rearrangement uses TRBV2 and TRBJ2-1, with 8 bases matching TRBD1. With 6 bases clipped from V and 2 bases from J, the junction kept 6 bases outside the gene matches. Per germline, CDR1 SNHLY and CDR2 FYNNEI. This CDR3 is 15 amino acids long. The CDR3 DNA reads TGTGCCAGCAGCGGGACAGGTGACCCCTACAATGAGCAGTTCTTC. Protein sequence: CASSGTGDPYNEQFF.

CDR3 nucleotides: TGTGCCAGCAGCTTAGGGGCCCACCTCGGAGGAACTGAAGCTTTCTTT. Its protein product is CASSLGAHLGGTEAFF. The gene calls are TRBV7-2 and TRBJ1-1, with D unclear. Germline values: CDR1 SGHTA, CDR2 FQGNSA. V was pared by 1 base and J by 5 bases, with 17 bases between. The CDR3 is 16 residues long.

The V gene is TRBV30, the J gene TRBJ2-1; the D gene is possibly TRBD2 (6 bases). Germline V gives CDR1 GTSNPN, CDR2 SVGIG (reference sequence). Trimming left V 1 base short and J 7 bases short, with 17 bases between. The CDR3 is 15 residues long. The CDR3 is CAWSAQRVGGNEQFF. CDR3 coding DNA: TGTGCCTGGAGTGCCCAGCGGGTGGGTGGGAATGAGCAGTTCTTC.

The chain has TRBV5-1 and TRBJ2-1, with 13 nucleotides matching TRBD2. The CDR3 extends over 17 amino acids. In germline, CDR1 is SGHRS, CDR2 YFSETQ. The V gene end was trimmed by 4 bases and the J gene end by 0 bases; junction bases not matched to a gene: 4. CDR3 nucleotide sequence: TGCGCCAGCAGCAGGGGACTAGCGGGATCCTCCTACAATGAGCAGTTCTTC. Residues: CASSRGLAGSSYNEQFF.

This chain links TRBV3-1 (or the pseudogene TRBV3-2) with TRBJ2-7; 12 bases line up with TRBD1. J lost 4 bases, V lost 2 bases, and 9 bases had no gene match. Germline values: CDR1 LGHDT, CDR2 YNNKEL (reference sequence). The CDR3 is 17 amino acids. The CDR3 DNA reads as TGTGCCAGCAGCCAAAGTAGGGACAGGGGGCAATGGTACGAGCAGTACTTC. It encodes CASSQSRDRGQWYEQYF.

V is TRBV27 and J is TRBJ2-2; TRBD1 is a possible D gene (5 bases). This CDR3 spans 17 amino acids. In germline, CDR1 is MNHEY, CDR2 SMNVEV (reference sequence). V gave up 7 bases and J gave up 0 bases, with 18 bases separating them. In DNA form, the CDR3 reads TGTGCCAGCACCCCCGGGTTGGGGCTCTCGAACACCGGGGAGCTGTTTTTT. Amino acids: CASTPGLGLSNTGELFF.